Following are 7 T cell receptor beta chains from one sample sequenced in a study of T cell repertoires in cytomegalovirus infection. MiXCR was run by TCRdb on the reads, yielding one entry per CDR3 protein. Of over 450,000 distinct CDR3 sequences listed, 10% to 12% are singletons. Sequencing input: PBMCs. All receptors come from a human donor in good health (CMV status not recorded). Some clones in this sample may be carry-over from other donors' samples.

V gene TRBV9 combines with J gene TRBJ2-1, with D possibly being TRBD1 (6 bases). Germline CDR1 reads SGDLS; CDR2 reads YYNGEE. CDR3 length: 13 amino acids. The V end was cut by 3 bases, the J end by 7 bases, with 11 bases between. CDR3 DNA: TGTGCCAGCAGCGAGACAGGTGGGAATGAGCAGTTCTTC. Translation: CASSETGGNEQFF.

At least ten counts were recorded for this clonotype. V gene TRBV10-3 combines with J gene TRBJ1-2, with D possibly being TRBD1 (6 bases). Germline V gives CDR1 ENHRY, CDR2 SYGVKD. V shed 10 bases and J shed 5 bases, with 20 bases lying between them. The CDR3 runs 14 residues. The CDR3 reads CATQDSSIGYGYTF. The CDR3 DNA reads as TGTGCCACCCAGGACAGCTCCATAGGGTATGGCTACACCTTC.

About this clonotype itself: This CDR3 is missing its conserved last phenylalanine or tryptophan, likely due to a read error. The V gene is TRBV18, the J gene TRBJ2-3; TRBD2 aligns across 8 bases. Germline V gene sequence: CDR1 KGHSH, CDR2 LQKENI. V dropped 3 bases and J dropped 3; count of bases not matched to a gene: 5. CDR3 length equals 15 residues. The CDR3, as DNA: TGTGCCAGCTCACCGACGGGAGGGCCTACAGATACGCAGTATTGT. It encodes CASSPTGGPTDTQYC.

The V call is TRBV19, the J call TRBJ2-1, with 7 bases aligning to TRBD2. This CDR3 is 16 amino acids long. V dropped 3 bases and J dropped 0; count of bases not matched to a gene: 5. Germline lookup yields CDR1 LNHDA and CDR2 SQIVND (reference sequence). CDR3 nucleotide sequence: TGTGCCAGTAGTATGGCTAGCGGAGGCTCCTACAATGAGCAGTTCTTC. Translating gives CASSMASGGSYNEQFF.

This clonotype appeared many times. The CDR3 region is CASSFGLAGEQQYF. CDR3 bases: TGTGCCAGCAGTTTCGGACTAGCGGGAGAACAGCAGTACTTC. The chain couples TRBV12-3 or TRBV12-4 to TRBJ2-7; 13 bases map to TRBD2. The length of the CDR3 is 14 residues. The trim removed 3 bases at V and 8 bases at J, leaving 4 bases unmatched.

This clonotype appeared many times. The rearrangement uses TRBV5-6 and TRBJ2-2; 10 bases match TRBD1. CDR1 SGHDT and CDR2 YYEEEE come from the germline V gene. After removal of 3 bases from V and 6 bases from J, the junction contained 8 bases not matched to a gene. The CDR3 has 16 residues. CDR3 protein: CASSWDRGEVSGELFF. The CDR3 DNA sequence: TGTGCCAGCAGCTGGGACAGGGGCGAGGTTTCCGGGGAGCTGTTTTTT.

This clonotype was seen many times. The chain uses TRBV24-1 and TRBJ2-7; D might be TRBD2 (6 bases). The V gene's germline CDR1 is KGHDR and CDR2 SFDVKD. There are 13 residues in the CDR3. The V and J ends lost 9 bases and 5 bases respectively, with 16 bases between them. CDR3 DNA: TGTGCCACCGATAATCGGGGAGGCAACGAGCAGTACTTC. It is translated as CATDNRGGNEQYF.